This TCR beta chain originates from a study of Ad26.COV2.S vaccination and SARS-CoV-2 variants. General study findings and limits: Breadth measured for non-spike TCRs was similar across vaccine and placebo recipients. TCR breadth and depth estimates may have understated total T cell responses.

As concerns this clone: Its matching antigen is unknown.

The data were produced by immunoSEQ multiplex PCR, yet TCRdb's version contains in-frame clones alone and is incomplete. The table lists about 680,000 clones, approximately 88% of them singletons. Treatment noted: roughly 18 received Ad26.COV2.S at low or high dose, single or two shots; several received placebo; per-sample allocation not given. All samples were drawn on day 63, counting from the first vaccine or placebo injection. An adult donor aged 18-55 years was enrolled in Boston. V was cut by 0 bases and J by 5 bases, with 12 bases left in between. The CDR3 extends over 14 amino acids. Germline lookup yields CDR1 SGHNT and CDR2 YYREEE (reference sequence).

The sequencing here drew on peripheral blood, taken in a trial of Ad26.COV2.S vaccine versus placebo. This chain links TRBV5-4 with TRBJ2-7; D may be TRBD1 (5 bases). The receptor comes from a person aged 18-65 years who received the Ad26.COV2.S COVID-19 vaccine or a placebo. The CDR3 is CASSLAAGINEQYF. The CDR3 bases are TGTGCCAGCAGCTTGGCCGCAGGGATCAACGAGCAGTACTTC. Combining the CDR3 with reference TRBV5-4 and TRBJ2-7 gives the whole variable domain ETGVTQSPTHLIKTRGQQVTLRCSSQSGHNTVSWYQQALGQGPQFIFQYYREEENGRGNFPPRFSGLQFPNYSSELNVNALELDDSALYLCASSLAAGINEQYFGPGTRLTVT.